The T cell receptor (beta chain) described here comes from a study of blood T cell repertoires in COVID-19. As for the study in general: PBMCs, B-cell-depleted T cells, or T cells were the source of the cDNA or gDNA that made up the material.

Authors' processing steps: The authors estimated nucleated cell counts from reference gene primer amplification. TCRdb keeps only in-frame clones here, not all; method: immunoSEQ multiplex PCR. Clone size and the V and J calls come from that table; the DNA yielded D and trimming. The sample consists of about 310,000 clones, approximately 81% of them appearing once. Enrollees, about 18 to 89 years old, lived in about two dozen US areas. Exposed enrollees encountered a COVID-19 case at some point within 2 weeks before study entry. Per germline, CDR1 SQVTM and CDR2 ANQGSEA. Trimming at V came to 2 bases and at J to 1 base, leaving 6 bases not matched to a gene. The CDR3 has 15 residues.

Sample: PBMCs or T cells enriched from blood (not recorded which). The sequence was obtained from a woman in her 30s who had been exposed to COVID-19. The rearrangement uses TRBV29-1 and TRBJ2-7; 9 positions agree with TRBD2. DNA for the CDR3: TGCAGCGTTGAATTGGCGGGGGGGCCGTCCTACGAGCAGTACTTC. Translation gives CSVELAGGPSYEQYF.